These 21 T cell receptor beta chains share one sample of origin, sequenced in a study of T cell changes during pregnancy in multiple sclerosis. Here immunoSEQ multiplex PCR was the method, and the copy in TCRdb shows in-frame clones only, minus some. The sample holds 35,000 or so clones, roughly 89% seen once. The sample here was CD4+ T cells from peripheral blood mononuclear cells, taken after pregnancy. These receptors all come from a female donor in good health, enrolled as a control in a pregnancy study.

The chain links TRBV7-9 to TRBJ2-7; tentatively, D is TRBD2 (5 bases). This CDR3 contains 15 residues. The ends were cut back, 1 base at V and 5 bases at J, with 15 bases in the middle. Germline CDR1 reads SEHNR; CDR2 reads FQNEAQ (reference sequence). The CDR3 region has the DNA TGTGCCAGCAGCTTAGGTCCGGCCCCGCGGGACGAGCAGTACTTC. Protein sequence: CASSLGPAPRDEQYF.

The chain joins TRBV2 to TRBJ2-1; 9 bases fit TRBD1. The V segment lost 7 bases and the J segment 4 bases; nucleotides outside the gene matches: 8. Germline loops: CDR1 SNHLY, CDR2 FYNNEI. CDR3 length: 15 amino acids. The CDR3 sequence: CASTSDRGAYNEQFF. CDR3 nucleotides: TGTGCCAGCACCTCGGACAGGGGCGCTTACAATGAGCAGTTCTTC.

The chain uses TRBV28 and TRBJ1-5; D unresolved. The CDR3 length is 16 residues. CDR1 is MDHEN and CDR2 is SYDVKM in the germline V gene. V was cut by 5 bases and J by 0 bases, with 14 bases left in between. The CDR3 DNA follows: TGTGCCAGCAGTGCACAGAACCCTTATAGCAATCAGCCCCAGCATTTT. This sequence encodes CASSAQNPYSNQPQHF.

The gene calls are TRBV2 and TRBJ2-7, with D possibly matching TRBD2 (6 bases). The germline V and J ends were trimmed by 3 bases and 4 bases, with 7 bases remaining between them. The germline V gene has CDR1 SNHLY and CDR2 FYNNEI. The CDR3 consists of 12 residues. CDR3 sequence: CASSDGGYEQYF. CDR3 coding DNA: TGTGCCAGCAGTGACGGGGGTTACGAGCAGTACTTC.

The V gene is TRBV7-2, the J gene TRBJ1-5; no clear D gene. Germline lookup yields CDR1 SGHTA and CDR2 FQGNSA. This CDR3 region has 15 residues. The ends were cut back, 1 base at V and 1 base at J, with 8 bases in the middle. CDR3 DNA sequence: TGTGCCAGCAGCTTAGTCGGGGTGAGCAATCAGCCCCAGCATTTT. Residues: CASSLVGVSNQPQHF.

The chain links TRBV18 to TRBJ1-1; D perhaps matches TRBD1 (5 bases). This CDR3 contains 15 residues. The V end was cut by 5 bases, the J end by 3 bases, with 16 bases between. Germline assignment: CDR1 KGHSH and CDR2 LQKENI. The CDR3 loop is CASSSEAGVHTEAFF. CDR3 bases: TGTGCCAGCTCATCTGAAGCGGGGGTTCACACTGAAGCTTTCTTT.

This chain uses TRBV14 with TRBJ2-3; 11 bases map to TRBD2. The germline V gene has CDR1 SGHDN and CDR2 FVKESK. This CDR3 has 15 amino acids. V lost 5 bases to trimming and J lost 2 bases; unmatched junction nucleotides: 3. This chain's CDR3 is CASSVAGGVTDTQYF. Written as DNA, the CDR3 is TGTGCCAGCAGCGTAGCGGGGGGGGTCACAGATACGCAGTATTTT.

The chain combines TRBV4-3 with TRBJ2-7, with 8 nucleotides matching TRBD2. This CDR3 spans 17 amino acids. The V gene's germline CDR1 is LGHNA and CDR2 YSLEER. Trimming at V came to 0 bases and at J to 1 base, leaving 8 bases not matched to a gene. The CDR3 sequence: CASSQDGSGGPSYEQYF. In DNA, the CDR3 is TGCGCCAGCAGCCAAGATGGGAGCGGGGGCCCTTCCTACGAGCAGTACTTC.

CDR3: CASSSEDTSHGYTF. The CDR3 DNA follows: TGTGCCAGCAGCTCCGAGGACACTTCCCATGGCTACACCTTC. The chain is built from TRBV7-6 and TRBJ1-2; possibly TRBD1 for D (5 bases). CDR3 length equals 14 residues. The V end was cut by 4 bases, the J end by 6 bases, with 15 bases between. The germline V gene has CDR1 SGHVS and CDR2 FNYEAQ.

This clone was found once. This chain joins TRBV10-3 and TRBJ2-5, with D possibly being TRBD2 (5 bases). The ends were cut back, 4 bases at V and 4 bases at J, with 10 bases in the middle. Per germline, CDR1 ENHRY and CDR2 SYGVKD. This CDR3 has 13 residues. CDR3 in amino acids: CAISGGPRETQYF. Written as DNA, the CDR3 is TGTGCCATCAGTGGCGGGCCCCGAGAGACCCAGTACTTC.

The rearrangement joins TRBV5-1 to TRBJ2-7, with a weak D call TRBD1 (5 bases). From germline, CDR1 is SGHRS and CDR2 YFSETQ. The CDR3 has 12 amino acids. V gave up 0 bases and J gave up 6 bases, with 7 bases separating them. The CDR3 region has the DNA TGCGCCAGCAGCTTGGAAGGGGTCGAGCAGTACTTC. Translated, it gives CASSLEGVEQYF. The full variable domain, rest sourced from reference TRBV5-1 and TRBJ2-7, is KAGVTQTPRYLIKTRGQQVTLSCSPISGHRSVSWYQQTPGQGLQFLFEYFSETQRNKGNFPGRFSGRQFSNSRSEMNVSTLELGDSALYLCASSLEGVEQYFGPGTRLTVT.

The chain recombines TRBV10-1 with TRBJ2-1, with 11 nucleotides matching TRBD2. The ends lost 2 bases at V and 9 bases at J; junction bases unmatched: 0. Germline CDR1 WNHNN, CDR2 SYGVQD (reference sequence). This CDR3 spans 13 amino acids. CDR3 sequence reads: CASSETSGSEQFF. CDR3 coding DNA: TGCGCCAGCAGTGAGACTAGCGGGAGTGAGCAGTTCTTC.

The rearrangement joins TRBV7-9 to TRBJ2-3, with a tentative D call TRBD1 (6 bases). This CDR3 has 13 amino acids. Trimming took off 5 bases at V and 2 bases at J, with 8 bases between the two ends. Germline V lookup: CDR1 SEHNR, CDR2 FQNEAQ (reference sequence). As DNA, the CDR3 is TGTGCCAGCAGCCCGGGACACACAGATACGCAGTATTTT. This translates into CASSPGHTDTQYF. The full variable domain, with the rest looked up from reference TRBV7-9 and TRBJ2-3, is DTGVSQNPRHKITKRGQNVTFRCDPISEHNRLYWYRQTLGQGPEFLTYFQNEAQLEKSRLLSDRFSAERPKGSFSTLEIQRTEQGDSAMYLCASSPGHTDTQYFGPGTRLTVL.

The chain carries TRBV10-2 and TRBJ2-5; 9 bases map to TRBD2. After removal of 6 bases from V and 3 bases from J, the junction contained 8 bases not matched to a gene. The CDR3 covers 15 residues. The germline V gene has CDR1 WSHSY and CDR2 SAAADI. The CDR3 coding sequence is TGCGCCAGCAGATGGCTGGCGGGAGGGAAAGAGACCCAGTACTTC. Residues: CASRWLAGGKETQYF.

Only one count was recorded for this clone. V and J are TRBV19 and TRBJ2-1; D may be TRBD2 (5 bases). Germline CDR1 LNHDA, CDR2 SQIVND (reference sequence). The V end lost 4 bases, the J end lost 6 bases, and 13 bases lay between the germline ends. The CDR3 contains 14 residues. Written as DNA, the CDR3 is TGTGCCAGTAGTACTAGACGGGATATCAATGAGCAGTTCTTC. It specifies CASSTRRDINEQFF.

The chain employs TRBV7-6 and TRBJ2-3; D is unresolved. Looked up from germline, CDR1 is SGHVS and CDR2 is FNYEAQ. V lost 0 bases to trimming and J lost 5 bases, with 6 bases between them. The CDR3 spans 13 residues. The CDR3 here is CASSLALRDTQYF. CDR3 nucleotides: TGTGCCAGCAGCTTAGCGCTAAGAGATACGCAGTATTTT. Looking up the rest from reference TRBV7-6 and TRBJ2-3 gives the full variable domain: GAGVSQSPRYKVTKRGQDVALRCDPISGHVSLYWYRQALGQGPEFLTYFNYEAQQDKSGLPNDRFSAERPEGSISTLTIQRTEQRDSAMYRCASSLALRDTQYFGPGTRLTVL.

The chain is built from TRBV29-1 and TRBJ1-1; 7 nucleotides align to TRBD1. The CDR3 has 12 residues. The V gene end was trimmed by 6 bases and the J gene end by 3 bases; junction bases not matched to a gene: 4. CDR1 and CDR2 (germline): SQVTM, ANQGSEA. CDR3 bases: TGCAGCGTCCGACAGGGAGACACTGAAGCTTTCTTT. Amino acid sequence: CSVRQGDTEAFF.

This clone came up once. The rearrangement joins TRBV7-2 to TRBJ1-1, with 7 nucleotides matching TRBD1. Per germline, CDR1 SGHTA and CDR2 FQGNSA. CDR3 size: 14 residues. V was pared by 3 bases and J by 4 bases, with 5 bases of the junction left unmatched. The CDR3 DNA sequence: TGTGCCAGCAGCTTGTCAAACAGGGGCACTGAAGCTTTCTTT. Its protein is CASSLSNRGTEAFF.

The chain carries TRBV6-1 and TRBJ1-2; TRBD1 matches 8 bases. Per germline, CDR1 MNHNS and CDR2 SASEGT. The CDR3 runs 15 residues. V shed 8 bases and J 0 bases; nucleotides not matched to a gene: 8. In DNA form, the CDR3 reads TGTGCCAGCTCAGGACAGGGTAAAGCTAACTATGGCTACACCTTC. Amino acids: CASSGQGKANYGYTF.

The chain is built from TRBV9 and TRBJ1-2; D remains unclear. This CDR3 is built from 17 residues. The V and J ends lost 0 bases and 4 bases respectively, with 19 bases between them. The germline V gene encodes CDR1 SGDLS and CDR2 YYNGEE. CDR3 nucleotide sequence: TGTGCCAGCAGCGTAGGCCAGGTCGCCTCGATTTCCTATGGCTACACCTTC. This sequence encodes CASSVGQVASISYGYTF.

V usage is TRBV18 and J usage is TRBJ2-1; D perhaps matches TRBD2 (6 bases). The CDR3 contains 16 residues. The germline V and J ends were trimmed by 4 bases and 2 bases, with 15 bases remaining between them. The V gene's germline CDR1 is KGHSH and CDR2 LQKENI. As DNA, the CDR3 is TGTGCCAGCTCACTCGCTAGCGCCGCCGCCTACAATGAGCAGTTCTTC. Protein: CASSLASAAAYNEQFF.